In this sample, the clone carrying this T cell receptor (beta chain) turned up a few times. The target antigen is unknown. Before the COVID-19 pandemic, during about 2010-2018, CD4+ T cells were taken from unexposed donors. The cells were cultured for 10 days before CD4+ T cells were isolated. The sample belongs to a study of CD4 T cells in relation to SARS-CoV-2 and coronaviruses. Whole-study findings and limits: Around two thirds of donors had memory CD4+ clonotypes crossrecognizing SARS-CoV-2 and common cold coronavirus spike.

The protocol was immunoSEQ multiplex PCR, while the TCRdb copy is restricted to in-frame clones and leaves out a portion. The repertoire holds around 20,000 clones, with around 67% as singletons. This CDR3 is 15 amino acids long. The V gene end was trimmed by 4 bases and the J gene end by 8 bases; junction bases not matched to a gene: 9. Germline CDR1 SGHVS, CDR2 FNYEAQ. The sequencing input was CD4+ T cells from PBMCs, cultured in vitro. The receptor was isolated from a human donor in good health. The rearrangement uses TRBV7-6 and TRBJ1-4; TRBD1 agrees at 8 bases. The CDR3 coding sequence is TGTGCCAGCAGCTCACAAGGACAGGGAGGAGAAAAACTGTTTTTT. Translation gives CASSSQGQGGEKLFF.